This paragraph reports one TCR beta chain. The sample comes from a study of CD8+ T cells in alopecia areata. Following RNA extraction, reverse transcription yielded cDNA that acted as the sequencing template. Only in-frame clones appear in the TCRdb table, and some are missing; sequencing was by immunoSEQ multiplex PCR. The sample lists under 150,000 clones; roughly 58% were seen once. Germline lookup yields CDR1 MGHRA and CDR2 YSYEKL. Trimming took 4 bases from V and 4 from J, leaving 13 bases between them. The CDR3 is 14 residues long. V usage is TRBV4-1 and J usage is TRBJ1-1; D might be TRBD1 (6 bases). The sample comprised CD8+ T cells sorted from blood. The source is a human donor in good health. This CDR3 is CASSPAGGGTEAFF. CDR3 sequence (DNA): TGCGCCAGCAGCCCTGCCGGGGGCGGCACTGAAGCTTTCTTT.